This TCR beta chain derives from a study of cytomegalovirus exposure and HLA in healthy donors (dated by TCRdb to 2017 to 2019). The study in broad terms: An earlier analysis of some 620 of the donors reported 276 Gb of sequence data and 95 million to 130 million unique TCR beta sequences obtained from approximately 180 million T cells. The study used immunosequencing to profile the T cell repertoires of approximately 650 subjects and linked those repertoires to cytomegalovirus serostatus. On average, 235,054 unique TCR beta nucleotide sequences were sequenced per donor among 300 to 500 genotyped donors of the cohort, with roughly 19% of those sequences being non-productive. An earlier analysis of roughly 600 of the donors used high-throughput TCR beta sequencing to judge whether each TCR beta V gene segment behaved as functional or pseudogenic. Rather than drawing on any new phenotypic data, the later analysis identified candidate immune exposures from TCR beta sequences and the way those sequences occurred across donors. To predict cytomegalovirus infection status, the study brought together high-throughput TCR immunosequencing, statistical association of individual TCRs with disease status, and machine learning. Every repertoire in the discovery cohort had been generated on one and the same sequencing platform. The number of donors typed differed by locus, with roughly 620-630 for A, B, C, DRB1 and DQB1, around 520 for DQA1, nearly 610 for DPA1, and approximately 470 for DPB1. Class I and class II HLA loci were covered by the typing at four-digit resolution. A later genetic analysis used genome-wide SNP genotypes for about 65% of the roughly 670 donors, treating that subset as a discovery cohort. In addition to the first cohort of 650 to 800 subjects, a separate validation cohort of over 90 different subjects was used. The aim of the study was to test whether cataloging public T cell receptors could identify signatures of past pathogen exposure. Five DR-DQ haplotypes were treated as single units for association and clustering because of strong linkage in the cohort. Roughly 300 gigabases of sequencing data and approximately 85 million unique TCR sequences were included in an early release covering roughly 600 HLA-typed donors. Of the 350 to 450 genotyped donors, 80% to 90% were placed in the genetic ancestry cluster associated with self-reported Caucasian donors. In a later analysis, previously published TCR beta repertoires from 666 donors were re-analyzed and high-resolution HLA genotyping was added so that TCR occurrence patterns could be studied. Donor age, sex, ethnicity and CMV serostatus were compiled together with the repertoire data.

This clone was observed a few times. Its antigen specificity is not known. No much larger clone exists at a distance of one base, and base qualities are not known. Library preparation was by the immunoSEQ multiplex PCR assay. The multiplex PCR relied on a mix of 60 forward primers for TCR Vbeta segments and 13 reverse primers for TCR Jbeta segments. A multiplex PCR assay on genomic DNA amplified the CDR3 region of rearranged TCR beta genes. Amplified TCR beta libraries were sequenced as 87-base-pair reads on the Illumina HiSeq System. As for the original processing: A later analysis tallied tens of millions of unique TCR beta chains across the 660 or so repertoires, and some 10 million of those chains were shared by two or more donors. Raw reads were error-corrected and collapsed into unique sequences by a nearest-neighbor algorithm in which closely related sequences were merged to remove PCR and sequencing errors. Alignment of CDR3 sequences to IMGT reference sequences was used to assign V, D and J gene segments. For a sequence to be retained, a match of at least six nucleotides to both a V gene segment and a J gene segment was required. A rearrangement was called productive if the CDR3 had no stop codons and remained in frame with V and J, and every other rearrangement was called non-productive. CDR3 was defined by IMGT convention, running from the second conserved V-encoded cysteine to the conserved J-encoded phenylalanine. The earlier analysis of about 530 of the donors excluded any sequence lacking an unambiguous match to a single V gene segment. In an earlier analysis of a few hundred of the donors, V segments were called functional above 56.7% productive rearrangements and were called segregating when the between-donor standard deviation exceeded 5%. A statistical classification framework was built for diagnosing cytomegalovirus status from the catalog of TCR beta chain sequences. In a later analysis, TCR nucleotide sequences were compared against IMGT/GENE-DB human TR gene sequences so that V and J genes could be assigned. Using the TCRdist pipeline, a later analysis assigned CDR3 sequences along with most-parsimonious VDJ recombination scenarios. In a later analysis, each TCR beta chain was defined by its CDR3 amino acid sequence together with its V-gene family, and reads without a unique V-gene family were excluded. To address suspected cross-contamination and a sequencing artifact, a later analysis removed some 620 highly shared, low-generation-probability nucleotide sequences. For each public chain, a later analysis derived a clonal expansion index from normalized ranks of inferred template counts within each repertoire. In a later analysis, generation probabilities were computed with a VDJ recombination model fitted to out-of-frame rearrangements, and the resulting probabilities were checked against IGoR. In a later analysis, hypergeometric tests were used to score TCR-TCR, TCR-HLA and TCR-CMV co-occurrence, with a repertoire-size bias correction applied to TCR pairs. A later analysis estimated false discovery rates by permuting HLA or CMV assignments 20 times. In a later analysis, co-occurring TCRs were grouped using DBSCAN, with TCRdist sequence similarity added in when clustering inside HLA-allele-positive subsets. Repertoires with fewer than 30,000 or more than 120,000 public chains, plus five repertoires with anomalous nucleotide sharing, were excluded from co-occurrence clustering. In its TCRdb copy, this immuneACCESS table keeps in-frame sequences only and misses some clones. Where compared with another copy, unresolved V genes explain less than half of these, and the others have no known cause. Clone size and V and J calls were adopted from that table, with D and trimming inferred from the DNA. The sample includes around 220,000 clones, with roughly 84% observed a single time. Roughly 1.5% of the sample comes from the top ten.

Findings and caveats that apply to the study as a whole: Strong co-occurrence of HLA alleles, especially DR and DQ, made assigning TCR associations to individual alleles difficult. Because counts were too low, about 18 rarely observed V segments, including chromosome 9 orphons, were left out of the earlier analysis of some 640 of the donors. A further reported finding was that TCR beta sequences accurately predicted the HLA-A and HLA-B alleles for most subjects in the first cohort. Linkage disequilibrium might explain the correlated functional status among segregating V segments, but an unknown experimental factor could not be ruled out. A later analysis found that most CMV-associated TCR beta chains appeared HLA-restricted, with HLA associations seemingly driven largely by CMV exposure. An association between a missense DCLRE1C variant and V-gene and J-gene trimming of TCR beta chains was found in a later genetic analysis and replicated in an independent cohort. An earlier analysis of roughly 570 of the donors showed that most TCR beta V segments appeared in productive rearrangements either about 87% or about 30% of the time, which broadly matched IMGT annotations. In vitro tests confirmed that a few of the cytomegalovirus-associated TCR beta chains recognize cytomegalovirus antigens. The authors suggested that the approach could potentially be generalized to other disease states and immunological phenotypes. A total of roughly 160 TCR beta chains were listed by the study as associated with cytomegalovirus. A group of highly shared sequence variants was considered likely to be a technical artifact of the sequencing pipeline. Most TCR sequences were observed very rarely across donors, whereas some public TCRs were present in many individuals. In a later analysis, HLA-associated TCR beta chains were found to be more clonally expanded and to have lower generation probabilities than equally common non-associated chains. The cohort was sequenced for TCR beta chains only, and without alpha or paired-chain data the features that could be detected were limited. In a later analysis, the rate of TCR association differed among HLA loci, with DRB1 alleles having the most associated TCRs and HLA-C alleles having the fewest. Because HLA typing was missing for some donors at each locus, association tests included only the typed subset. Specific HLA alleles were associated with 18,000 or so TCR beta sequences at a false discovery rate of 0.05 in a later analysis. Some IMGT-functional V segments, including TRBV6-2 and TRBV6-3, could not be told apart with the 87-base-pair reads, so those segments were excluded. For the cohort, immune exposure information was limited to CMV serostatus. Presence/absence analyses assumed roughly uniform sequencing depth across donors, an assumption that may not hold. The classifier was reported to diagnose cytomegalovirus status with high specificity and sensitivity in both the original and validation cohorts. According to a later genetic analysis, donors in an Asian-associated ancestry cluster had fewer N-insertions in productive TCRs than the approximately 650-donor mean. According to a later analysis, parvovirus B19, influenza, CMV and Epstein-Barr virus appeared linked to several top co-occurrence clusters.

The cohort comprised some 700 healthy bone marrow donors. At the time of sampling, all cohort members were nominally healthy, though unrecorded immune exposures were likely present. The donor tested CMV seronegative, placing the donor among the 352 seronegative members of the cohort. Every donor gave a peripheral blood sample, and the peripheral blood mononuclear cells from that sample were used for TCR beta sequencing. The Qiagen DNeasy Blood Extraction Kit was used to extract genomic DNA from the blood cell samples. Taken from the germline V gene, the CDR1 and CDR2 loops are SGHVS and FNYEAQ. After removal of 0 bases from V and 8 bases from J, the junction retains 3 bases not matched to a gene. Inclusive of the bounding cysteine and phenylalanine, the CDR3 is 13 residues long. Only the CDR3 DNA is retained, 39 bases long and in frame from the first base.

Sequences were obtained from PBMCs. The sequence joins TRBV7-6 to TRBJ1-1, with 7 junctional bases fitting TRBD1. This receptor was taken from a girl under 18 in good health and CMV-seronegative. CDR3 sequence: CASSLALGGEAFF. Read as DNA, the sequence is TGTGCCAGCAGCTTAGCGCTAGGGGGCGAAGCTTTCTTT.